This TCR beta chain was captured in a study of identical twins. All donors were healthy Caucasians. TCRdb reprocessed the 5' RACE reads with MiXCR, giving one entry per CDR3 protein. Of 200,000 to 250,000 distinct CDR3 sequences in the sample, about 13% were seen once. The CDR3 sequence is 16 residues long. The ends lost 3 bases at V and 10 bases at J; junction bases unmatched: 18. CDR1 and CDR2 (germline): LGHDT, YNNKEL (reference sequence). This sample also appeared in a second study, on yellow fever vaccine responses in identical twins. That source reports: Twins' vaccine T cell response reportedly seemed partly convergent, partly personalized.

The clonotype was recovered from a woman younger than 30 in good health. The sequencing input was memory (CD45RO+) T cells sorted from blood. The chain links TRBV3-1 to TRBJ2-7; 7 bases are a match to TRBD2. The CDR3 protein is CASSHRPRFERGNQYF. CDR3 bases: TGTGCCAGCAGCCACCGTCCCCGCTTTGAGCGGGGAAACCAGTACTTC.